A selection of T cell receptor beta chains follows, all from one sample in a study of blood T cells in healthy people across ages. TCRdb passed the 5' RACE reads through MiXCR, listing each CDR3 protein once. The table records more than 750,000 distinct CDR3 sequences, about 29% of them present only once. These same records also appear under a second study, on T cells of mothers and their children.

The source material was blood. These receptors came from a woman between 40 and 50 years old in good health. CDR3s include the opening cysteine and the closing phenylalanine or tryptophan. The order of the fields is clone size, D gene, J gene, V gene, CDR3 DNA, CDR3 protein. A D gene is named only where the DNA matches it firmly. Only some rows state a clone size, as once, few, many or a class for expanded clones.

>-|-|TRBJ1-2|TRBV2
TGTGCCAGCATCGGGGGGTCCAACTATGGCTACACCTTC
CASIGGSNYGYTF
>-|-|TRBJ2-7|TRBV7-9
TGTGCCAGCAGCTTAGAAGGGCAGGGCTACAATGAGCAGTACTTC
CASSLEGQGYNEQYF
>many|-|TRBJ1-5|TRBV12-3/TRBV12-4
TGTGCCAGCACCTTAACAGGGAGCAATCAGCCCCAGCATTTT
CASTLTGSNQPQHF
>few|-|TRBJ2-5|TRBV3-1
TGTGCCAGCAGCCAAGATTGGGCTAGCCTCACCGAGACCCAGTACTTC
CASSQDWASLTETQYF
>few|TRBD2|TRBJ2-7|TRBV7-2
TGTGCCAGCAGCTTAGGGGGGGCGGGGGGTACCTACGAGCAGTACTTC
CASSLGGAGGTYEQYF
>few|-|TRBJ1-1|TRBV15
TGTGCCACCAGCAGAGATAAGATGAACACTGAAGCTTTCTTT
CATSRDKMNTEAFF
>few|-|TRBJ2-3|TRBV12-3/TRBV12-4
TGTGCCAGCAGTTCCCCTCGACAGGCGGCTAGCACAGATACGCAGTATTTT
CASSSPRQAASTDTQYF
>-|-|TRBJ1-2|TRBV12-3/TRBV12-4
TGTGCCAGCAGTCCCGGATGGGGGGGCGCCGATGGCTACACCTTC
CASSPGWGGADGYTF
>many|TRBD1|TRBJ1-5|TRBV6-5
TGTGCCAGCAGTTTGGTGGGACCGGGACAGGAAGAGGATCAGCCCCAGCATTTT
CASSLVGPGQEEDQPQHF
>few|-|TRBJ1-5|TRBV12-3/TRBV12-4
TGTGCCAGCAGTATAGGGGTTGGGGGACCCACATATCAGCCCCAGCATTTT
CASSIGVGGPTYQPQHF
>-|TRBD1|TRBJ2-7|TRBV28
TGTGCCAGCAGACCGGGACAGGCGTCCTACGAGCAGTACTTC
CASRPGQASYEQYF